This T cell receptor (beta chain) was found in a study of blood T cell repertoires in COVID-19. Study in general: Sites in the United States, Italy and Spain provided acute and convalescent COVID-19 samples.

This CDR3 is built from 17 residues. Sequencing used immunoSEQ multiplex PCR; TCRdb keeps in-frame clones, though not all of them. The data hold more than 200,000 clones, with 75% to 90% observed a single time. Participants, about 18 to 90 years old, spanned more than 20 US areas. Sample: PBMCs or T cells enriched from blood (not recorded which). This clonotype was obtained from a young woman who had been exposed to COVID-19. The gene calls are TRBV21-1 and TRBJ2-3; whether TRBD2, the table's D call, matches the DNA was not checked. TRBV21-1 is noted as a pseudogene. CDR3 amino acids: CASSPRGLANSTDTQYF. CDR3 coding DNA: TGTGCCAGCAGCCCCCGGGGACTAGCAAACAGCACAGATACGCAGTATTTT.